The source of this T cell receptor beta chain is a study of blood T cell repertoires in COVID-19. The CDR3 has 15 residues. V lost 4 bases and J 8 bases, leaving 20 bases between the germline ends. Germline assignment: CDR1 MGHDK and CDR2 SYGVNS. The sample holds a few counts of this clone. In the study's own analysis: Amplification of reference gene primers provided the estimated nucleated cell counts. Clones were sequenced by immunoSEQ multiplex PCR, and TCRdb holds only the in-frame ones, with some missing. The DNA gave D and trimming, while V, J and clone size come from that table. The sample has about 230,000 clones, roughly 84% seen once.

The sample was peripheral blood. The chain is built from TRBV25-1 and TRBJ1-2; tentatively, D is TRBD1 (6 bases). This receptor was taken from a man in his forties with acute or convalescent COVID-19. The CDR3 spells CASSVRDTGDWGYTF. In nucleotides, the CDR3 is TGTGCCAGCAGTGTCCGGGACACAGGTGATTGGGGCTACACCTTC.